This TCR beta chain came from a study of PD-L1 blockade in urothelial cancer. Study-wide background: At 3 weeks after treatment start (second dose) and again at 6 weeks, blood was analyzed. Specimens of blood held a median count of about 150,000 T cells.

Between the trimmed V and J ends, which lost 6 bases and 1 base, there was a span of 9 bases. The CDR3 runs to 13 residues. Germline V lookup: CDR1 LNHNV, CDR2 YYDKDF (reference sequence). General study findings and limits: Survival was better when pretreatment blood TCR clonality fell below the median. When measured at 3 weeks, tumor-associated blood clones expanded more in durable-benefit patients.

Details on this clone: Its antigen is undetermined.

Some clones are missing from TCRdb's copy, which holds only in-frame ones; the method was immunoSEQ multiplex PCR. The sample shows 40,000 to 55,000 clones, 86% of them seen only once. Stated time point: pretreatment peripheral blood. Source: PBMCs, taken around atezolizumab (anti-PD-L1) treatment. The V call is TRBV15, the J call TRBJ1-1; D is perhaps TRBD1 (5 bases). The sequence derives from a man between 60 and 70 years old with urothelial cancer. The CDR3 nucleotides read TGTGCCACCAGAATAAGGGGGAACACTGAAGCTTTCTTT. It is translated as CATRIRGNTEAFF.